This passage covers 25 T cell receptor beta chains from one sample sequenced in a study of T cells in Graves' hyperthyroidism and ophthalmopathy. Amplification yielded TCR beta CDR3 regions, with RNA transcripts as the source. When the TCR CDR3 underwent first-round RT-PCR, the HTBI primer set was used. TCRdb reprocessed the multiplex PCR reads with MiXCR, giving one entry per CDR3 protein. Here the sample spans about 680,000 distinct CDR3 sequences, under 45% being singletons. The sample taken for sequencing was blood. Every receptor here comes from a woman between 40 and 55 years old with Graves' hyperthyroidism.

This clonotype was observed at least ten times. Here the CDR3 DNA reads TGTGCCAGCAGCTACCGGGGGACCCAGTACTTC. Protein sequence: CASSYRGTQYF. The V call is TRBV12-3 or TRBV12-4, the J call TRBJ2-5; possibly TRBD2 for D (5 bases). The V end was cut by 6 bases, the J end by 7 bases, with 9 bases between. The CDR3 contains 11 residues.

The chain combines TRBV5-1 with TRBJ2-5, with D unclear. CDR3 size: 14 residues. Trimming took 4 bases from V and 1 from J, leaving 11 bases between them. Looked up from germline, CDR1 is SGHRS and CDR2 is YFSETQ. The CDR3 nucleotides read TGCGCCAGCAGCCACGGGCGTACCCAAGAGACCCAGTACTTC. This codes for CASSHGRTQETQYF.

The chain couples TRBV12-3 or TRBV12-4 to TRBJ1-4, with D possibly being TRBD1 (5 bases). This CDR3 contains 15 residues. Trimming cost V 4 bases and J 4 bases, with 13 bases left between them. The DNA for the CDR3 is TGTGCCAGCAGTTACCGACAGACCATTAATGAAAAACTGTTTTTT. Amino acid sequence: CASSYRQTINEKLFF.

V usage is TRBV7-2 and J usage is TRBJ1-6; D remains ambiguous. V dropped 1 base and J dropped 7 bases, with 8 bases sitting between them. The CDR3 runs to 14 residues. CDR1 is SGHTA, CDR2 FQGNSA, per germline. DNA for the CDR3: TGTGCCAGCAGCTTAGGGTGGTTAAATTCACCCCTCCACTTT. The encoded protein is CASSLGWLNSPLHF.

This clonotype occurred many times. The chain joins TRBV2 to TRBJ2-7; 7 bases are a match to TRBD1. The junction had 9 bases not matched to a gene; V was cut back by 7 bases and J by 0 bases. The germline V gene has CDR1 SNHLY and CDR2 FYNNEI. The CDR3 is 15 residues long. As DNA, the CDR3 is TGTGCCAGCAAGGGCCCGACAGGGAACTCCTACGAGCAGTACTTC. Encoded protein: CASKGPTGNSYEQYF.

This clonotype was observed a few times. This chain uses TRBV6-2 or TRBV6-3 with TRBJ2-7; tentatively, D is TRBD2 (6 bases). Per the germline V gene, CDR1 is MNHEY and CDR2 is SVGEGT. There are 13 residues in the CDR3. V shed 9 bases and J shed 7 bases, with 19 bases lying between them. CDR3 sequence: CAREGGPALEQYF. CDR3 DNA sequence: TGTGCCAGAGAGGGAGGTCCCGCACTGGAGCAGTACTTC.

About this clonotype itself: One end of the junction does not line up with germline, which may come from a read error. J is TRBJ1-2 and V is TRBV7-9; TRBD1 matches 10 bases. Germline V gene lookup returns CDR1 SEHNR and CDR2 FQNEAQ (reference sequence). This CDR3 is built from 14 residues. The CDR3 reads CASSPGQGTYSYTF. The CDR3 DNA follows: TGTGCCAGCAGCCCGGGACAGGGGACCTATAGCTACACCTTC.

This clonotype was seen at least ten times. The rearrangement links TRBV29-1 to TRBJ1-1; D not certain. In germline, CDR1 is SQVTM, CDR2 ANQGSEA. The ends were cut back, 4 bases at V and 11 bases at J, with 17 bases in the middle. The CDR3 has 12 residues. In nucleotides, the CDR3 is TGCAGCGTTGTTGTGGACTCCGGAGGGGCTTTCTTT. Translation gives CSVVVDSGGAFF.

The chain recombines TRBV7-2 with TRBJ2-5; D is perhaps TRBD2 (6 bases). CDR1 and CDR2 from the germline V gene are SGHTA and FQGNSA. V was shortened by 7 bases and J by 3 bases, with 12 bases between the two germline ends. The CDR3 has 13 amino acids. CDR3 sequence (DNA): TGTGCCAGCACCCGGGAGCCTAAAGAGACCCAGTACTTC. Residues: CASTREPKETQYF.

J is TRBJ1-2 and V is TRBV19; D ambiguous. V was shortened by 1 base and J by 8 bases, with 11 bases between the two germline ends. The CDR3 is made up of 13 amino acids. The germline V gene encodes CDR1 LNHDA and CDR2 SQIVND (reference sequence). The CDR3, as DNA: TGTGCCAGTAGTATAGTCCACCCTGTGGGCTACACCTTC. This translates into CASSIVHPVGYTF.

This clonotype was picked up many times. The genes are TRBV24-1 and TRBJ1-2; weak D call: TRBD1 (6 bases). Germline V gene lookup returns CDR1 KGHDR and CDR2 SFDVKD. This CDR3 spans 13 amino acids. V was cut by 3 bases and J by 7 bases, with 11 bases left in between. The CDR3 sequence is CATSDPVGGGYTF. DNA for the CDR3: TGTGCCACCAGTGATCCTGTAGGGGGTGGCTACACCTTC.

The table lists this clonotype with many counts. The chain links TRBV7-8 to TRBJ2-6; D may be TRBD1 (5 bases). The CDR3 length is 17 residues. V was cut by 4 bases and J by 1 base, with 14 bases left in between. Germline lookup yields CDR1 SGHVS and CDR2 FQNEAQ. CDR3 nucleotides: TGTGCCAGCAGCTGGGGCTTGAGGACGTCTGGGGCCAACGTCCTGACTTTC. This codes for CASSWGLRTSGANVLTF.

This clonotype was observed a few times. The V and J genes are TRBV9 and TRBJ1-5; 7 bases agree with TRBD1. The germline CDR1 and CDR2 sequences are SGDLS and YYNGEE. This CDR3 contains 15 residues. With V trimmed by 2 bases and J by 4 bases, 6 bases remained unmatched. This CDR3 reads CASSVGDSDNQPQHF. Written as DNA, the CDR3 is TGTGCCAGCAGCGTCGGGGACAGTGATAATCAGCCCCAGCATTTT.

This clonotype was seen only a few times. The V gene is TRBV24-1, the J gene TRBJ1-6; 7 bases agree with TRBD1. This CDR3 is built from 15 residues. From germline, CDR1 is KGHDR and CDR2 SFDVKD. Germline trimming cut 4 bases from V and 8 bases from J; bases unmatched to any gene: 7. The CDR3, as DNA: TGTGCCACCAGTGAGACAGGGACGGGGGATTCACCCCTCCACTTT. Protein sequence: CATSETGTGDSPLHF.

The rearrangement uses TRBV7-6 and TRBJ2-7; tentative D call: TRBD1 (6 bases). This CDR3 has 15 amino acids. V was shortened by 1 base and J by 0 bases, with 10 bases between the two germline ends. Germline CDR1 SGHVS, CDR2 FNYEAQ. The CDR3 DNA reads TGTGCCAGCAGCTTAGAACAGGGAGCCTCCTACGAGCAGTACTTC. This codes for CASSLEQGASYEQYF.

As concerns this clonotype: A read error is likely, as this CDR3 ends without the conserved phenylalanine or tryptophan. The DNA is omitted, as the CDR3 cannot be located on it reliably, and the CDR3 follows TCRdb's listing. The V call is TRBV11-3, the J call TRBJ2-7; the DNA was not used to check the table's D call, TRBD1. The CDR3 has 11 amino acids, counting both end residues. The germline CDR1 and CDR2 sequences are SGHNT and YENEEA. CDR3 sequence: CASSLGQGQWL.

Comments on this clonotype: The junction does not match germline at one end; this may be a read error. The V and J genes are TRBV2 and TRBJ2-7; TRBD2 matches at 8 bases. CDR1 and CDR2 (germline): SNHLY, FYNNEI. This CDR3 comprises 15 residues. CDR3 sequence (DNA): TGTGCCAGCAGTGATCCGGGGGGGAGCTCCTACAAGCAGTACTTC. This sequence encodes CASSDPGGSSYKQYF. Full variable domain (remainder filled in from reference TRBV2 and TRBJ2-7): EPEVTQTPSHQVTQMGQEVILRCVPISNHLYFYWYRQILGQKVEFLVSFYNNEISEKSEIFDDQFSVERPDGSNFTLKIRSTKLEDSAMYFCASSDPGGSSYKQYFGPGTRLTVT.

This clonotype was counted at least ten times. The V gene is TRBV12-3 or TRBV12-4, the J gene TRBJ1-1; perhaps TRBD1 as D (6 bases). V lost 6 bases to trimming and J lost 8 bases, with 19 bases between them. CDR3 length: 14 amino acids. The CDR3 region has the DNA TGTGCCAGCAGCGTTAGGGGGGGAAGAGAAGAAGCTTTCTTT. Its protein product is CASSVRGGREEAFF.

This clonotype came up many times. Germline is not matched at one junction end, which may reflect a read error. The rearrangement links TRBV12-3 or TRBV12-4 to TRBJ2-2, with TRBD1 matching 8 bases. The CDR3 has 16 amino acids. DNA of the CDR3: TGTGCCAGCACTTTAATGACAGGGGTCGACACCGGGGAGCTGTTTTTT. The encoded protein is CASTLMTGVDTGELFF.

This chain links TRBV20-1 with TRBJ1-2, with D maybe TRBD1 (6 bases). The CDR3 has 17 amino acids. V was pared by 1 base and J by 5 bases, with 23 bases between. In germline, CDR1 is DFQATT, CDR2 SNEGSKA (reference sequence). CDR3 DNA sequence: TGCAGTGCTAGAGGTGGAGAAGGGGGACGACGAAGTTATGGCTACACCTTC. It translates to CSARGGEGGRRSYGYTF.

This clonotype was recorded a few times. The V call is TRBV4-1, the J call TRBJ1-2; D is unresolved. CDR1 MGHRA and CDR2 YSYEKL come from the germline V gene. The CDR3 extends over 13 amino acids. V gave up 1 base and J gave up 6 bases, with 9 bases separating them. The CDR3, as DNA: TGCGCCAGCAGCCAAGTGCGGACGCATGGCTACACCTTC. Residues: CASSQVRTHGYTF.

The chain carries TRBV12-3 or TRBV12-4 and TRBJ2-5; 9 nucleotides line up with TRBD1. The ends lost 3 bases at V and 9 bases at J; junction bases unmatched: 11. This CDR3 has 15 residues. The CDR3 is CASSLGQGMLQPQYF. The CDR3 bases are TGTGCCAGCAGTTTGGGACAGGGTATGTTGCAGCCCCAGTACTTC.

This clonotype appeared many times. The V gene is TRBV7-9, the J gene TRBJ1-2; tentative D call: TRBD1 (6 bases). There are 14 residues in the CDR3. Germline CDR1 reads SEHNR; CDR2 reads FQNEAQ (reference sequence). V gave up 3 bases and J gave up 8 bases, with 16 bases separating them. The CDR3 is CASSLTGMSGGYTF. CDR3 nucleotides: TGTGCCAGCAGCTTGACAGGAATGTCGGGGGGCTACACCTTC.

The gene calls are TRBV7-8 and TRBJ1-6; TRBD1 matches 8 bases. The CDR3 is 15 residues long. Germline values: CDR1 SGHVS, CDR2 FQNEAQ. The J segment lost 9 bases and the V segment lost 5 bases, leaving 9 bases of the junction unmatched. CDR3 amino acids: CASSETGVGVSPLHF. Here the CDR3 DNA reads TGTGCCAGCAGCGAGACAGGGGTGGGAGTTTCACCCCTCCACTTT. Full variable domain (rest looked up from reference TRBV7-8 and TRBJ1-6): GAGVSQSPRYKVAKRGQDVALRCDPISGHVSLFWYQQALGQGPEFLTYFQNEAQLDKSGLPSDRFFAERPEGSVSTLKIQRTQQEDSAVYLCASSETGVGVSPLHFGNGTRLTVT.

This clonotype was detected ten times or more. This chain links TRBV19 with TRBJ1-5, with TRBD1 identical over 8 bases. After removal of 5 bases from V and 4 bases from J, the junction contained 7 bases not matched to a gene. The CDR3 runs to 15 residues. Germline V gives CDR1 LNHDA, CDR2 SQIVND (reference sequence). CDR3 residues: CASSPTGERNQPQHF. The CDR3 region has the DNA TGTGCCAGTAGTCCGACAGGGGAAAGGAATCAGCCCCAGCATTTT.